These T cell receptor beta chains were read from a single sample in a study of shared clonotypes between healthy human individuals. This table comes from immunoSEQ multiplex PCR, and its TCRdb copy is limited to in-frame clones, with some not included. The sample has millions of clones; about 95% are singletons. Sequencing was carried out using naive CD8+ T cells sorted from blood. The source is a man aged 18 to 35 in good health. The CDR3 runs from the conserved cysteine through the conserved F or W. The D gene is left open where the match is weak. For some rows the clone size is stated as once, few or many, or as a class when expanded; others skip it.

size,J,D,V,CDR3,DNA
-,TRBJ1-2,-,TRBV6-1,CASSEWNRAGGYTF,TGTGCCAGCAGTGAATGGAACAGGGCGGGTGGCTACACCTTC
-,TRBJ2-7,-,TRBV29-1,CSVDRGPYEQYF,TGCAGCGTTGACCGGGGTCCCTACGAGCAGTACTTC
-,TRBJ2-3,-,TRBV9,CASSSPRGASTDTQYF,TGTGCCAGCAGCTCTCCCCGAGGGGCTAGCACAGATACGCAGTATTTT
few,TRBJ1-2,-,TRBV7-9,CASSLLTDAHGYTF,TGTGCCAGCAGCTTATTAACGGACGCCCATGGCTACACCTTC
-,TRBJ1-1,-,TRBV27,CASSLYRGSTGAFF,TGTGCCAGCAGTTTATATCGGGGGTCAACGGGGGCTTTCTTT
-,TRBJ2-5,TRBD2,TRBV28,CASSPVAGGLERQETQYF,TGTGCCAGCAGTCCCGTGGCGGGGGGGCTGGAGAGACAAGAGACCCAGTACTTC
-,TRBJ1-6,-,TRBV5-4,CASSLFQDNSPLHF,TGTGCCAGCAGCTTGTTCCAGGATAATTCACCCCTCCACTTT
-,TRBJ2-7,-,TRBV28,CASSLGQGYEQYF,TGTGCCAGCAGTTTAGGGCAGGGCTACGAGCAGTACTTC
-,TRBJ2-1,-,TRBV7-6,CASSSRTASSYNEQFF,TGTGCCAGCAGTTCTAGGACTGCCAGCTCCTACAATGAGCAGTTCTTC
-,TRBJ1-5,-,TRBV19,CASSWGGGSNQPQHF,TGTGCCAGTAGCTGGGGCGGGGGTAGCAATCAGCCCCAGCATTTT
-,TRBJ2-2,-,TRBV7-6,CASSPFNTGELFF,TGTGCCAGCAGCCCGTTCAACACCGGGGAGCTGTTTTTT
-,TRBJ1-1,-,TRBV10-1,CASQYRENTEAFF,TGCGCCAGCCAATACAGGGAGAACACTGAAGCTTTCTTT
-,TRBJ2-7,-,TRBV10-2,CASGTGISSEQYF,TGCGCCAGCGGGACTGGGATTTCATCCGAGCAGTACTTC
-,TRBJ2-1,-,TRBV6-5,CASSYSGGNANEQFF,TGTGCCAGCAGTTACTCGGGGGGAAATGCCAATGAGCAGTTCTTC
-,TRBJ1-1,-,TRBV5-4,CASSPWLGTEAFF,TGTGCCAGCAGCCCGTGGCTTGGCACTGAAGCTTTCTTT
once,TRBJ2-7,-,TRBV6-5,CASSYDRTSISYEQYF,TGTGCCAGCAGTTACGATCGGACAAGTATCTCCTACGAGCAGTACTTC
-,TRBJ2-7,-,TRBV6-1,CASSDRRDDSYEQYF,TGTGCCAGCAGTGACAGAAGGGACGACTCCTACGAGCAGTACTTC
-,TRBJ2-7,-,TRBV7-8,CASSFPESGTASYEQYF,TGTGCCAGCAGCTTTCCCGAGAGTGGGACTGCTTCCTACGAGCAGTACTTC
-,TRBJ1-5,TRBD1,TRBV6-5,CASSEQGFEWPQHF,TGTGCCAGCAGTGAACAGGGGTTTGAGTGGCCCCAGCATTTT
-,TRBJ2-7,TRBD1,TRBV7-9,CASSSTPGQSSYEQYF,TGTGCCAGCAGCTCTACCCCGGGACAGAGCTCCTACGAGCAGTACTTC
-,TRBJ2-3,-,TRBV10-3,CAISVSGQSGDTQYF,TGTGCCATCAGTGTCTCGGGCCAATCGGGGGATACGCAGTATTTT
-,TRBJ2-1,TRBD1,TRBV9,CASSFDRVDEQFF,TGTGCCAGCAGCTTCGACAGGGTGGACGAGCAGTTCTTC
-,TRBJ2-5,-,TRBV2,CAEGSYQETQYF,TGTGCCGAGGGGAGTTACCAAGAGACCCAGTACTTC
-,TRBJ2-7,-,TRBV9,CASSVGAVSSYEQYF,TGTGCCAGCAGCGTAGGGGCGGTAAGCTCCTACGAGCAGTACTTC
-,TRBJ2-7,TRBD1,TRBV4-1,CASSQGGQESYEQYF,TGCGCCAGCAGCCAGGGGGGACAGGAATCCTACGAGCAGTACTTC
-,TRBJ2-7,-,TRBV19,CASSGRAHPLDEQYF,TGTGCCAGTAGCGGTCGGGCCCACCCGCTAGACGAGCAGTACTTC
-,TRBJ2-1,-,TRBV2,CASSDPNHPIYNEQFF,TGTGCCAGCAGTGACCCCAACCACCCAATTTACAATGAGCAGTTCTTC
once,TRBJ2-1,TRBD1,TRBV29-1,CSVWTGEINEQFF,TGCAGCGTCTGGACAGGGGAGATCAATGAGCAGTTCTTC
-,TRBJ1-4,TRBD1,TRBV13,CASRGQGGEKLFF,TGTGCCAGCAGGGGACAGGGGGGTGAAAAACTGTTTTTT